The 10 T cell receptor beta chains listed next were all sequenced from one sample in a study of PD-1 blockade in classical Hodgkin lymphoma. Following autologous stem cell transplantation, relapse occurred in every patient, and exposure to brentuximab vedotin varied. Generated by immunoSEQ multiplex PCR, the TCRdb table keeps only in-frame clones and is missing some. The sample lists roughly 56,000 clones; more than 75% were seen once. This material consisted of peripheral blood mononuclear cells (PBMCs), taken before the second cycle of nivolumab. The origin of the receptors is a human donor with classical Hodgkin lymphoma.

This clone has a single count. The CDR3 DNA sequence: TGCGCCAGCAGCCTCCCGGGACAGGGGTCGGGTGGCTACACCTTC. It codes for CASSLPGQGSGGYTF. The V call is TRBV5-1, the J call TRBJ1-2; the match to TRBD1 covers 10 bases. CDR3 length: 15 residues. The V gene end was trimmed by 4 bases and the J gene end by 7 bases; junction bases not matched to a gene: 10. Looked up from germline, CDR1 is SGHRS and CDR2 is YFSETQ.

The chain joins TRBV6-5 to TRBJ1-1; the D is unclear. With 4 bases removed from V and 3 bases from J, the gap between germline ends came to 15 bases. Germline CDR1 reads MNHEY; CDR2 reads SVGAGI. The length of the CDR3 is 15 residues. CDR3 amino acids: CASSFNFGGDTEAFF. CDR3 DNA sequence: TGTGCCAGCAGTTTTAATTTCGGCGGGGACACTGAAGCTTTCTTT.

V and J are TRBV10-3 and TRBJ2-7; maybe TRBD1 (6 bases). The CDR3 totals 15 residues. CDR1 is ENHRY, CDR2 SYGVKD, per germline. V was shortened by 6 bases and J by 4 bases, with 19 bases between the two germline ends. The CDR3 sequence: CAISDVRTAAYEQYF. The CDR3 DNA follows: TGTGCCATCAGCGACGTCCGGACAGCTGCTTACGAGCAGTACTTC.

The chain uses TRBV25-1 and TRBJ1-2, with a weak D call TRBD1 (5 bases). The CDR3 is 15 amino acids. Germline CDR1 MGHDK, CDR2 SYGVNS. Trimming pared 3 bases from V and 3 bases from J, leaving 14 bases between. The CDR3: CASSDRGSVDYGYTF. CDR3 bases: TGTGCCAGCAGTGACCGGGGCAGCGTCGACTATGGCTACACCTTC.

J is TRBJ2-2 and V is TRBV5-1; D remains ambiguous. The V gene's germline CDR1 is SGHRS and CDR2 YFSETQ. The length of the CDR3 is 13 residues. Trimming stripped 0 bases from V and 4 bases from J, with 4 bases between. Here the CDR3 DNA reads TGCGCCAGCAGCTTGGCATCCACCGGGGAGCTGTTTTTT. This sequence encodes CASSLASTGELFF. The whole variable domain, filled in from reference TRBV5-1 and TRBJ2-2, reads KAGVTQTPRYLIKTRGQQVTLSCSPISGHRSVSWYQQTPGQGLQFLFEYFSETQRNKGNFPGRFSGRQFSNSRSEMNVSTLELGDSALYLCASSLASTGELFFGEGSRLTVL.

The chain uses TRBV13 and TRBJ1-1, with D possibly matching TRBD1 (6 bases). Germline V gene sequence: CDR1 PRHDT, CDR2 FYEKMQ (reference sequence). The CDR3 sequence is 14 residues long. The V and J ends lost 2 bases and 8 bases respectively, with 15 bases between them. The CDR3 protein is CASSLRGRAPEAFF. The CDR3 DNA follows: TGTGCCAGCAGCTTAAGGGGGAGGGCACCCGAAGCTTTCTTT. Looking up the rest from reference TRBV13 and TRBJ1-1 gives the full variable domain: AAGVIQSPRHLIKEKRETATLKCYPIPRHDTVYWYQQGPGQDPQFLISFYEKMQSDKGSIPDRFSAQQFSDYHSELNMSSLELGDSALYFCASSLRGRAPEAFFGQGTRLTVV.

CDR3 residues: CASSLASGSPSYNEQFF. The CDR3 nucleotides are TGCGCCAGCAGCTTGGCGAGTGGCAGCCCCTCCTACAATGAGCAGTTCTTC. The chain recombines TRBV5-1 with TRBJ2-1; D not resolved. The CDR3 contains 17 residues. Germline lookup yields CDR1 SGHRS and CDR2 YFSETQ. V was shortened by 0 bases and J by 0 bases, with 13 bases between the two germline ends.

This clone was found a few times. The rearrangement joins TRBV28 to TRBJ1-6; D is uncertain. Deletions cut 8 bases from V and 0 bases from J, with 11 bases between. The germline gives CDR1 MDHEN, CDR2 SYDVKM. The CDR3 extends over 15 amino acids. CDR3 DNA sequence: TGTGCCAGCTTGTCTGTGAGCTCCTATAATTCACCCCTCCACTTT. It encodes CASLSVSSYNSPLHF.

The rearrangement uses TRBV30 and TRBJ1-4; D perhaps matches TRBD1 (5 bases). The CDR3 spans 14 residues. CDR1 is GTSNPN and CDR2 is SVGIG in the germline V gene (reference sequence). Trimming took 7 bases from V and 2 from J, leaving 14 bases between them. CDR3 in DNA: TGTGCCTTATGGGACGGTACTACTAATGAAAAACTGTTTTTT. Its translation is CALWDGTTNEKLFF.

The genes are TRBV5-1 and TRBJ2-3, with 11 bases identical to TRBD1. Unmatched junction bases numbered 8, after V lost 1 base and J lost 4 bases. Germline values: CDR1 SGHRS, CDR2 YFSETQ. The CDR3 totals 17 residues. CDR3 DNA: TGCGCCAGCAGCTTGAGTTCTTGGGACAGGGGGGCAGATACGCAGTATTTT. The encoded protein is CASSLSSWDRGADTQYF.